This record covers a single T cell receptor (beta chain). The sample is drawn from a study of long-term antiretroviral therapy in people with HIV. immunoSEQ v3.0 was run at survey level. Profiling relied on immunoSEQ multiplex PCR, and the TCRdb table lists in-frame clones only, not all of them. The table lists 27,000 or so clones, approximately 83% of them singletons, with less than 20% in the top ten. The V end lost 0 bases, the J end lost 0 bases, and 5 bases lay between the germline ends. Looked up from germline, CDR1 is SGHTA and CDR2 is FQGNSA. This CDR3 has 14 amino acids. The origin of this receptor is a man aged 50 to 60 with HIV. This specimen was unsorted PBMCs, taken 1.2 years after starting antiretroviral therapy. The chain has TRBV7-2 and TRBJ1-2; D gene ambiguous. This CDR3 reads CASSLARANYGYTF. CDR3 nucleotides: TGTGCCAGCAGCTTAGCAAGAGCTAACTATGGCTACACCTTC. Full variable domain (remainder filled in from reference TRBV7-2 and TRBJ1-2): GAGVSQSPSNKVTEKGKDVELRCDPISGHTALYWYRQSLGQGLEFLIYFQGNSAPDKSGLPSDRFSAERTGGSVSTLTIQRTQQEDSAVYLCASSLARANYGYTFGSGTRLTVV.